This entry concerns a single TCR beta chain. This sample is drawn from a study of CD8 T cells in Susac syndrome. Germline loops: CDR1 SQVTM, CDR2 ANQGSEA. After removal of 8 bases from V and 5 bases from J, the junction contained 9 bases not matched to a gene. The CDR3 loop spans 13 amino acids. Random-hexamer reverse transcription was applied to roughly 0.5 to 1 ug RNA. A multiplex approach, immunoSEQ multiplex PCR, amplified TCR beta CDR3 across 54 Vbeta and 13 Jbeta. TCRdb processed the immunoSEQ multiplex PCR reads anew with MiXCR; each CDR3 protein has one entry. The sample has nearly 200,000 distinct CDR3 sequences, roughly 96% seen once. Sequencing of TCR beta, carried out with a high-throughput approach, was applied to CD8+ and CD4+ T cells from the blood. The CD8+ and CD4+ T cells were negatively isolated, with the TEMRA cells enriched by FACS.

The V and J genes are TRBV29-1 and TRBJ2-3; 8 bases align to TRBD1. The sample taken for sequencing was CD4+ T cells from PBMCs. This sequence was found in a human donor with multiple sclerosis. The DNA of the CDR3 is TGCAGCTTGGGAAGGACAGGGCAAGATACGCAGTATTTT. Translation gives CSLGRTGQDTQYF.